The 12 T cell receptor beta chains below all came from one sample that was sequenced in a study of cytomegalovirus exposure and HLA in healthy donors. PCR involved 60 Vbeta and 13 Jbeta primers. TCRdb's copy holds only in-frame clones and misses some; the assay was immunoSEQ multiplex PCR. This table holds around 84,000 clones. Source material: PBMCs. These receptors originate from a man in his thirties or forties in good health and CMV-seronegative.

The CDR3 reads CAWSVKGANGYTF. In DNA form, the CDR3 reads TGTGCCTGGAGTGTAAAGGGGGCGAATGGCTACACCTTC. The J gene is TRBJ1-2, the V gene TRBV30; 7 bases agree with TRBD1. This CDR3 is 13 amino acids long. CDR1 is GTSNPN and CDR2 is SVGIG in the germline V gene (reference sequence). Trimming at V came to 0 bases and at J to 6 bases, leaving 4 bases not matched to a gene.

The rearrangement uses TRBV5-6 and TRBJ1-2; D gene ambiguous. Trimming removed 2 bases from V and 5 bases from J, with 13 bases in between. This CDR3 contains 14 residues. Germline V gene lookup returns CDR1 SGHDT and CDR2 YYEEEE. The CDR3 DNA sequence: TGTGCCAGCAGCTTTTCCGCACGCGGATATGGCTACACCTTC. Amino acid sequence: CASSFSARGYGYTF.

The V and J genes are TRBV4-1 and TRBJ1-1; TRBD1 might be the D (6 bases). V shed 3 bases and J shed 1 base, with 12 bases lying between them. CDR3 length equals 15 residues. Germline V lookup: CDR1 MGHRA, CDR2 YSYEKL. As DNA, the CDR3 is TGCGCCAGCAGCCACTATGACAGGCCGAACACTGAAGCTTTCTTT. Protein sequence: CASSHYDRPNTEAFF.

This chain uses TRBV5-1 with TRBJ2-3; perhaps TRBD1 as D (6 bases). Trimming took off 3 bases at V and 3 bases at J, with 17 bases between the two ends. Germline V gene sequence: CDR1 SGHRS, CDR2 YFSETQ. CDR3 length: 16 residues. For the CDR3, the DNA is TGCGCCAGCAGCTCCGGACCAGCCAGGGGAACAGATACGCAGTATTTT. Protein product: CASSSGPARGTDTQYF.

CDR3 sequence: CASSDGREGSYEQYF. The DNA for the CDR3 is TGTGCCAGCAGTGACGGGCGGGAGGGCTCCTACGAGCAGTACTTC. V is TRBV6-1 and J is TRBJ2-7; 9 bases fit TRBD2. CDR3 length: 15 amino acids. CDR1 is MNHNS, CDR2 SASEGT, per germline. The V gene end was trimmed by 3 bases and the J gene end by 0 bases; junction bases not matched to a gene: 3.

The chain's CDR3 is CASSQVPDTTYEQYF. CDR3 nucleotide sequence: TGTGCCAGCAGCCAAGTTCCGGACACCACCTACGAGCAGTACTTC. V usage is TRBV4-2 and J usage is TRBJ2-7; perhaps TRBD1 as D (5 bases). The V end was cut by 1 base, the J end by 2 bases, with 12 bases between. Germline-derived CDR1 and CDR2 are LGHNA and YNFKEQ. The CDR3 loop spans 15 amino acids.

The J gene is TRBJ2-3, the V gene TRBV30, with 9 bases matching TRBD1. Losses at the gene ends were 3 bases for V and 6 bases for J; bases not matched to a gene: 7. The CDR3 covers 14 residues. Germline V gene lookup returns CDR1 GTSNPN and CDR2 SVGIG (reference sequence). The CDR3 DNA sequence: TGTGCCTGGAGCCCGGGACAGGGTCCCGATACGCAGTATTTT. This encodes CAWSPGQGPDTQYF.

The CDR3: CASSPQGRQTQYF. As DNA, the CDR3 is TGTGCCAGCAGCCCCCAAGGGAGGCAGACCCAGTACTTC. This chain connects TRBV5-6 to TRBJ2-5; D possibly corresponds to TRBD2 (6 bases). V was clipped by 4 bases and J by 6 bases, with 13 bases between them. The CDR3 consists of 13 residues. Germline V CDR1 and CDR2: SGHDT, YYEEEE.

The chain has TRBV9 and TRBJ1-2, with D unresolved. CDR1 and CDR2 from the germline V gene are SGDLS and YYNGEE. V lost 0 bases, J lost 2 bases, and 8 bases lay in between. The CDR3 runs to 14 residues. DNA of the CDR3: TGTGCCAGCAGCGTAGGTTCGTCCAACTATGGCTACACCTTC. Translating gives CASSVGSSNYGYTF.

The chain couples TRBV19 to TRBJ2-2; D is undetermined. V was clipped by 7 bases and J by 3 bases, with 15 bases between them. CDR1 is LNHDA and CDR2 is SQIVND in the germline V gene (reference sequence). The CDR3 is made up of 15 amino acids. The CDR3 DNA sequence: TGTGCCAGTAATACTATTGACGGGTACACCGGGGAGCTGTTTTTT. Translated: CASNTIDGYTGELFF.

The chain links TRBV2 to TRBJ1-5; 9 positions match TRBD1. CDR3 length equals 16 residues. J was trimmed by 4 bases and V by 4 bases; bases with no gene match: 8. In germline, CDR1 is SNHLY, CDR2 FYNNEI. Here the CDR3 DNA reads TGTGCCAGCAGTGTAGGGTGGACAGGGGTTAATCAGCCCCAGCATTTT. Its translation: CASSVGWTGVNQPQHF.

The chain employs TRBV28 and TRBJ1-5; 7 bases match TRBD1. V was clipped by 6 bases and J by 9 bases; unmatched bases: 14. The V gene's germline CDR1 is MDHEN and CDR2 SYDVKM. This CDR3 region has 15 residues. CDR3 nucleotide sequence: TGTGCCAGCAGCCAGGGACAGCTCGACGGGGGGCCCCAGCATTTT. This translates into CASSQGQLDGGPQHF.